A single sample gave rise to the 28 T cell receptor beta chains below, sequenced in a study of spatial heterogeneity in lung cancer. TCRdb called the 5' RACE reads again in MiXCR, with one record for every CDR3 protein. The sample yields nearly 15,000 distinct CDR3 sequences, 7.5% to 8.5% seen once. Indicated time point: sample taken at primary tumor resection. Tumor, nontumor lung or frozen PBMC supplied whole RNA that was sequenced unsorted. The source was PBMCs, collected at surgery. These receptors were collected from a female donor with early-stage non-small cell lung cancer.

This clonotype came up many times. The rearrangement links TRBV7-9 to TRBJ2-4, with TRBD1 matching over 10 bases. The germline gives CDR1 SEHNR, CDR2 FQNEAQ (reference sequence). The CDR3 is 17 residues long. J was trimmed by 1 base and V by 5 bases; bases with no gene match: 8. The CDR3 region is CASSQTTGGEAKNIQYF. As DNA, the CDR3 is TGTGCCAGCAGCCAGACGACAGGGGGCGAGGCCAAAAACATTCAGTACTTC.

The chain carries TRBV4-1 and TRBJ2-1; weak D call: TRBD1 (5 bases). The length of the CDR3 is 19 residues. V was cut by 4 bases and J by 0 bases, with 22 bases left in between. Germline CDR1 MGHRA, CDR2 YSYEKL. The CDR3 reads CASSLRVGQGQSSYNEQFF. The CDR3 coding sequence is TGCGCCAGCAGCCTCCGAGTAGGGCAGGGCCAAAGCTCCTACAATGAGCAGTTCTTC.

This clonotype was seen many times. This chain uses TRBV4-1 with TRBJ2-3, with no clear D. The CDR3 extends over 14 amino acids. Germline V gene sequence: CDR1 MGHRA, CDR2 YSYEKL. V was trimmed by 4 bases and J by 1 base, leaving 9 bases between them. For the CDR3, the DNA is TGCGCCAGCAGCCTCCGAGAGCGCACAGATACGCAGTATTTT. Translated, it gives CASSLRERTDTQYF.

This clonotype was detected many times. The chain uses TRBV7-9 and TRBJ1-2, with 7 bases fitting TRBD1. V lost 2 bases to trimming and J lost 4 bases; unmatched junction nucleotides: 13. Germline CDR1 is SEHNR and CDR2 is FQNEAQ (reference sequence). There are 17 residues in the CDR3. CDR3 loop: CASSLMGQLYQTYGYTF. Here the CDR3 DNA reads TGTGCCAGCAGCTTAATGGGACAGTTGTATCAGACCTATGGCTACACCTTC.

This chain joins TRBV4-2 and TRBJ2-7, with TRBD1 matching over 9 bases. V was clipped by 4 bases and J by 0 bases; unmatched bases: 4. The CDR3 spans 15 residues. Germline V lookup: CDR1 LGHNA, CDR2 YNFKEQ. This CDR3 is CASSLRTGDSYEQYF. The CDR3 nucleotides are TGTGCCAGCAGCCTCCGGACAGGGGACTCCTACGAGCAGTACTTC.

The gene calls are TRBV18 and TRBJ2-1; 16 bases are a match to TRBD2. V lost 5 bases, J lost 2 bases, and 0 bases stayed unmatched. The germline CDR1 and CDR2 sequences are KGHSH and LQKENI. The CDR3 length is 16 residues. CDR3: CASSGTSGRAYNEQFF. The CDR3 DNA follows: TGTGCCAGCTCAGGGACTAGCGGGAGGGCCTACAATGAGCAGTTCTTC.

This clonotype appeared a few times. V gene TRBV29-1 combines with J gene TRBJ2-5, with TRBD2 as a possible D gene (7 bases). The germline gives CDR1 SQVTM, CDR2 ANQGSEA. The length of the CDR3 is 13 residues. Trimming cost V 7 bases and J 2 bases, with 14 bases left between them. As DNA, the CDR3 is TGCAGCGGGCAGGGAGGGGGGCAAGAGACCCAGTACTTC. It yields the protein CSGQGGGQETQYF.

About this clonotype: A read error may explain this, as a much larger clone is one base away. This chain joins TRBV28 and TRBJ2-5, with 9 bases identical to TRBD1. Germline loops: CDR1 MDHEN, CDR2 SYDVKM. This CDR3 region has 16 residues. CDR3: CTSSLRTGAFQETQYF. CDR3 nucleotide sequence: TGTACCAGCAGTTTAAGGACAGGGGCCTTCCAAGAGACCCAGTACTTC.

This clonotype was seen a handful of times. V usage is TRBV5-1 and J usage is TRBJ1-4; no clear D. Trimming removed 0 bases from V and 3 bases from J, with 12 bases in between. Germline V lookup: CDR1 SGHRS, CDR2 YFSETQ. The CDR3 is made up of 16 amino acids. CDR3: CASSLGAGSPNEKLFF. The DNA of the CDR3 is TGCGCCAGCAGCTTGGGGGCGGGGTCGCCTAATGAAAAACTGTTTTTT.

This clonotype was observed many times. The chain joins TRBV9 to TRBJ1-4; the D is unclear. The V and J ends lost 0 bases and 8 bases respectively, with 11 bases between them. The germline V gene has CDR1 SGDLS and CDR2 YYNGEE. This CDR3 is 14 amino acids long. In DNA, the CDR3 is TGTGCCAGCAGCGTAGGGCAGTTTCCCGAAAAACTGTTTTTT. It translates to CASSVGQFPEKLFF.

This clonotype came up many times. The J gene is TRBJ2-7, the V gene TRBV6-2 or TRBV6-3, with D possibly TRBD1 on 5 matching bases. Germline-derived CDR1 and CDR2 are MNHEY and SVGEGT. CDR3 length equals 15 residues. Trimming left V 2 bases short and J 1 base short, with 12 bases between. The CDR3 protein is CASSYTSQVSYEQYF. The CDR3, as DNA: TGTGCCAGCAGTTACACATCACAGGTTTCCTACGAGCAGTACTTC.

This chain links TRBV7-7 with TRBJ2-2; 8 positions agree with TRBD2. Per germline, CDR1 SSHAT and CDR2 FNYEAQ (reference sequence). This CDR3 has 13 residues. CDR3 in amino acids: CASTSGNTGELFF. Here the CDR3 DNA reads TGTGCTAGTACTAGCGGGAACACCGGGGAGCTGTTTTTT.

This clonotype has at least ten counts. The rearrangement joins TRBV12-3 or TRBV12-4 to TRBJ1-6; D not resolved. This CDR3 is 14 amino acids long. Trimming shortened V by 7 bases and J by 7 bases, and 14 bases separated the two germline ends. The CDR3 sequence is CASTSFVLNSPLHF. The CDR3 DNA reads as TGTGCCAGCACCTCCTTTGTCCTCAATTCACCCCTCCACTTT.

This clonotype has more than one count but fewer than ten. This sequence joins TRBV4-3 and TRBJ1-4; tentative D call: TRBD1 (5 bases). Looked up from germline, CDR1 is LGHNA and CDR2 is YSLEER. Trimming stripped 0 bases from V and 1 base from J, with 12 bases between. The CDR3 loop spans 17 amino acids. The CDR3 DNA sequence: TGCGCCAGCAGCCAAGAAGGCGGGGGAAGAACTAATGAAAAACTGTTTTTT. Its translation is CASSQEGGGRTNEKLFF.

This clonotype has only a few counts. The J gene is TRBJ2-3, the V gene TRBV7-2; 8 nucleotides match TRBD1. CDR1 SGHTA and CDR2 FQGNSA come from the germline V gene. This CDR3 has 14 amino acids. J was trimmed by 4 bases and V by 1 base; bases with no gene match: 1. CDR3 nucleotide sequence: TGTGCCAGCAGCTTAGGGACAGGGCCAGATACGCAGTATTTT. Amino acid sequence: CASSLGTGPDTQYF.

The chain is built from TRBV4-2 and TRBJ2-3, with 7 bases matching TRBD2. The V and J ends lost 0 bases and 1 base, in that order; junction bases with no gene match: 1. Looked up from germline, CDR1 is LGHNA and CDR2 is YNFKEQ. This CDR3 spans 15 amino acids. This CDR3 reads CASSQEGGGTDTQYF. The DNA of the CDR3 is TGTGCCAGCAGCCAAGAGGGGGGGGGCACAGATACGCAGTATTTT.

This clonotype was seen a few times. CDR3 amino acids: CASRSLAGGKDTQYF. The CDR3 DNA reads as TGTGCCAGCAGAAGCCTAGCGGGGGGAAAAGATACGCAGTATTTT. This chain connects TRBV6-5 to TRBJ2-3; 11 nucleotides agree with TRBD2. Losses at the gene ends were 6 bases for V and 5 bases for J; bases not matched to a gene: 7. The CDR3 has 15 residues. Germline-derived CDR1 and CDR2 are MNHEY and SVGAGI.

This clonotype was seen repeatedly, ten times or more. The chain couples TRBV5-8 to TRBJ2-3; a possible D gene is TRBD1 (6 bases). Germline loops: CDR1 SGHTS, CDR2 YDEGEE. The CDR3 covers 16 residues. V was cut by 3 bases and J by 0 bases, with 14 bases left in between. The CDR3 sequence is CASSSGQKLSTDTQYF. The DNA of the CDR3 is TGTGCCAGCAGCTCCGGACAGAAGCTTAGCACAGATACGCAGTATTTT.

This clonotype was seen repeatedly, ten times or more. The V call is TRBV7-8, the J call TRBJ1-5; D remains unclear. The CDR3 runs 16 residues. V was clipped by 5 bases and J by 2 bases, with 16 bases between them. Germline CDR1 is SGHVS and CDR2 is FQNEAQ. Here the CDR3 reads CASSRTQPAGNQPQHF. The CDR3 DNA is TGTGCCAGCAGCCGGACCCAGCCGGCGGGCAATCAGCCCCAGCATTTT.

At least ten counts were recorded for this clonotype. The rearrangement uses TRBV7-2 and TRBJ1-5, with D perhaps matching TRBD1 (6 bases). V was clipped by 5 bases and J by 9 bases, with 20 bases between them. This CDR3 is 15 amino acids long. Germline CDR1 and CDR2: SGHTA and FQGNSA. The DNA for the CDR3 is TGTGCCAGCAGCCCGCAGTCCCCAGGGGTTACGCCCCAGCATTTT. Encoded protein: CASSPQSPGVTPQHF.

This clonotype was counted ten times or more. The V and J genes are TRBV27 and TRBJ2-7; TRBD1 aligns across 7 bases. The V and J ends lost 5 bases and 2 bases, in that order; junction bases with no gene match: 9. The germline V gene has CDR1 MNHEY and CDR2 SMNVEV (reference sequence). The CDR3 runs to 15 residues. This CDR3 reads CASSTPGTATYEQYF. For the CDR3, the DNA is TGTGCCAGCAGTACCCCCGGGACAGCTACCTACGAGCAGTACTTC.

This clonotype was seen at least ten times. V and J are TRBV10-2 and TRBJ1-2, with D possibly matching TRBD1 (6 bases). Germline V gene sequence: CDR1 WSHSY, CDR2 SAAADI. Trimming stripped 5 bases from V and 3 bases from J, with 10 bases between. This CDR3 contains 13 residues. The CDR3 loop is CASSRDTDYGYTF. In nucleotides, the CDR3 is TGCGCCAGCAGTAGGGACACAGACTATGGCTACACCTTC.

There are many counts of this clonotype. The chain links TRBV5-1 to TRBJ2-7; D might be TRBD1 (6 bases). The CDR3 loop spans 13 amino acids. The germline V gene has CDR1 SGHRS and CDR2 YFSETQ. The V gene lost 6 bases and the J gene lost 2 bases, with 12 bases spanning the gap. CDR3 nucleotide sequence: TGCGCCAGCACCCGGGACACGACCTACGAGCAGTACTTC. Translated: CASTRDTTYEQYF. The full variable domain, rest sourced from reference TRBV5-1 and TRBJ2-7, is KAGVTQTPRYLIKTRGQQVTLSCSPISGHRSVSWYQQTPGQGLQFLFEYFSETQRNKGNFPGRFSGRQFSNSRSEMNVSTLELGDSALYLCASTRDTTYEQYFGPGTRLTVT.

This clonotype was picked up many times. The genes are TRBV4-2 and TRBJ2-1; the match to TRBD1 covers 9 bases. V lost 8 bases to trimming and J lost 9 bases; unmatched junction nucleotides: 5. Germline CDR1 LGHNA, CDR2 YNFKEQ. The CDR3 spans 12 residues. DNA of the CDR3: TGTGCCAGCGGGGGACAGGGTGGTGAGCAGTTCTTC. As protein: CASGGQGGEQFF.

In its sample, this clonotype was seen many times. The chain has TRBV5-1 and TRBJ1-6; D gene unclear. This CDR3 comprises 15 residues. Per germline, CDR1 SGHRS and CDR2 YFSETQ. The ends were cut back, 2 bases at V and 0 bases at J, with 6 bases in the middle. The CDR3 DNA sequence: TGCGCCAGCAGCTTACCGAGCTCCTATAATTCACCCCTCCACTTT. It specifies CASSLPSSYNSPLHF.

The sample holds many counts of this clonotype. The CDR3 loop is CASRGGRGDTGELFF. The CDR3 nucleotides are TGTGCCAGCAGAGGAGGACGGGGGGATACCGGGGAGCTGTTTTTT. The genes are TRBV6-2 or TRBV6-3 and TRBJ2-2; 7 bases line up with TRBD2. The ends lost 6 bases at V and 5 bases at J; junction bases unmatched: 9. The CDR3 spans 15 residues. The V gene's germline CDR1 is MNHEY and CDR2 SVGEGT.

This clonotype was recorded at least ten times. J is TRBJ2-5 and V is TRBV12-3 or TRBV12-4, with TRBD1 matching 9 bases. The J segment lost 2 bases and the V segment lost 3 bases, leaving 1 base of the junction unmatched. The CDR3 is 14 amino acids. DNA of the CDR3: TGTGCCAGCAGTTTCGGACAGGGGCAAGAGACCCAGTACTTC. This encodes CASSFGQGQETQYF.

This clonotype has only one observation. The chain couples TRBV19 to TRBJ1-5; D is unclear. The CDR3 contains 13 residues. The germline CDR1 and CDR2 sequences are LNHDA and SQIVND (reference sequence). The V end was cut by 2 bases, the J end by 4 bases, with 6 bases between. CDR3 loop: CASSIIGNQPQHF. DNA for the CDR3: TGTGCCAGTAGTATAATCGGGAATCAGCCCCAGCATTTT. The full variable domain, with the rest looked up from reference TRBV19 and TRBJ1-5, is DGGITQSPKYLFRKEGQNVTLSCEQNLNHDAMYWYRQDPGQGLRLIYYSQIVNDFQKGDIAEGYSVSREKKESFPLTVTSAQKNPTAFYLCASSIIGNQPQHFGDGTRLSIL.